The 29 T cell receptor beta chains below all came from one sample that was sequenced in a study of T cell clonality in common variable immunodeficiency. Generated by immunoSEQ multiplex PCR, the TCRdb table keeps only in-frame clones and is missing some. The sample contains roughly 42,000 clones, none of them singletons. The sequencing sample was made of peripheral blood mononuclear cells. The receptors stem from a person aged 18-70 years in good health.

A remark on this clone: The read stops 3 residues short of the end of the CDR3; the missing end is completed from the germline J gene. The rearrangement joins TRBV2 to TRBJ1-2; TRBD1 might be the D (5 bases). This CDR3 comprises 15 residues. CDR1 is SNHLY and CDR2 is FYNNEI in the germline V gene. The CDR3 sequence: CASSGLAGVYNDYTF. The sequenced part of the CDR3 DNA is TGTGCCAGCAGTGGACTAGCGGGGGTGTACAATGAC.

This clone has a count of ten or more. The part of the CDR3 DNA that was read is TGTGCCTGGAGTCGCTCTACTAGCGGGGGAGCCCGGGAGACC. It is translated as CAWSRSTSGGARET. The entire CDR3 protein reads CAWSRSTSGGARETQYF. The V gene is TRBV30, the J gene TRBJ2-5, with TRBD2 matching 11 bases. The CDR3 end lies 3 residues beyond the end of the read and is filled in from the germline J gene. The CDR3 contains 17 residues. V gave up 2 bases and J gave up 5 bases; unmatched junction bases: 13. The V gene's germline CDR1 is GTSNPN and CDR2 SVGIG (reference sequence).

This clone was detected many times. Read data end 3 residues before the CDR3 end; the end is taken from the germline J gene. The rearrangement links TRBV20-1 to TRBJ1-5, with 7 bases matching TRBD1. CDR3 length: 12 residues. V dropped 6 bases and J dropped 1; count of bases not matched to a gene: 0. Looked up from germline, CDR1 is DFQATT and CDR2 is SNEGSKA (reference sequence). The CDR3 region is CSAGQSNQPQHF. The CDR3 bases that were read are TGCAGTGCGGGACAGAGCAATCAGCCC.

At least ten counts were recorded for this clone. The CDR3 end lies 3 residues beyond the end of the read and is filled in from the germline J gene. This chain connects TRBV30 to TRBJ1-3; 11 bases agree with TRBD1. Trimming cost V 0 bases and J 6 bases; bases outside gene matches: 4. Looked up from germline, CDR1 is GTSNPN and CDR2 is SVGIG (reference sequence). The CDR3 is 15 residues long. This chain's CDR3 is CAWSVTGQGENTIYF. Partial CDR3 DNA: TGTGCCTGGAGTGTAACGGGACAGGGGGAAAACACC.

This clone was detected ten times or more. The CDR3 loop is CASSPRDKNTGELFF. CDR3 bases read: TGTGCCAGCAGCCCCCGGGACAAGAACACCGGGGAG. This rearrangement joins TRBV7-2 to TRBJ2-2; tentative D call: TRBD1 (6 bases). The CDR3 end lies 3 residues beyond the end of the read and is filled in from the germline J gene. V was shortened by 5 bases and J by 1 base, with 11 bases between the two germline ends. The CDR3 has 15 residues. Germline CDR1 reads SGHTA; CDR2 reads FQGNSA.

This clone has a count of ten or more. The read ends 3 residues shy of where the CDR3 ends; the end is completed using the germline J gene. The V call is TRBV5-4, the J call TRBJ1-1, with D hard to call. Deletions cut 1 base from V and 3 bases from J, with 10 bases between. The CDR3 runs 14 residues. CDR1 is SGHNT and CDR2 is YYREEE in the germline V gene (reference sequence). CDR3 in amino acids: CASSLLDTDTEAFF. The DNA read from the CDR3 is TGTGCCAGCAGCTTGCTCGACACGGACACTGAA.

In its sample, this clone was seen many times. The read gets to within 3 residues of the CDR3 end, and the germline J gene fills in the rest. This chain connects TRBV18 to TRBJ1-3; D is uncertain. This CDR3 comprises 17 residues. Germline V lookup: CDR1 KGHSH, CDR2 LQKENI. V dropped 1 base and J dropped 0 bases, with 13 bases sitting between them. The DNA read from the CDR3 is TGTGCCAGCTCACCACAAGGCCGCTCAGGCTCTGGAAACACC. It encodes CASSPQGRSGSGNT. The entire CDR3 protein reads CASSPQGRSGSGNTIYF. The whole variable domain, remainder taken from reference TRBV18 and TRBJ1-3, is NAGVMQNPRHLVRRRGQEARLRCSPMKGHSHVYWYRQLPEEGLKFMVYLQKENIIDESGMPKERFSAEFPKEGPSILRIQQVVRGDSAAYFCASSPQGRSGSGNTIYFGEGSWLTVV.

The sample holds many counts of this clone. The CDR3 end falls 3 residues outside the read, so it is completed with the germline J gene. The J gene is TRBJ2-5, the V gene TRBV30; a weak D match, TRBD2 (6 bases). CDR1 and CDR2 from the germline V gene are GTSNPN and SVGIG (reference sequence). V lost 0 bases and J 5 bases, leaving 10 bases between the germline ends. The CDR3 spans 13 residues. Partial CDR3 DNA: TGTGCCTGGAGTGTACTCGGGGGTGAGACC. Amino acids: CAWSVLGGET. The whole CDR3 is CAWSVLGGETQYF.

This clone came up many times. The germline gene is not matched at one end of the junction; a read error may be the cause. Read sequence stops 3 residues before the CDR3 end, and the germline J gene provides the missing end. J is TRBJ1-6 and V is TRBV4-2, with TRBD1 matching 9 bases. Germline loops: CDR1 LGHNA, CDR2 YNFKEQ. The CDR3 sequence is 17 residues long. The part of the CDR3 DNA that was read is TGCGCCAGCAGCCAACACCCGGGGACAGGGACGGGATCACCC. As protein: CASSQHPGTGTGSP. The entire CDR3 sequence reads CASSQHPGTGTGSPLHF.

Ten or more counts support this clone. The CDR3 is CSARPPGGGEKLFF. The sequenced CDR3 bases are TGCAGTGCTAGACCCCCCGGAGGGGGAGAAAAG. The chain has TRBV20-1 and TRBJ2-2; D possibly uses TRBD1 or TRBD2 (6 bases each). The read ends 3 residues early relative to the CDR3; the germline J gene fills the gap. CDR1 DFQATT and CDR2 SNEGSKA come from the germline V gene (reference sequence). CDR3 length equals 14 residues.

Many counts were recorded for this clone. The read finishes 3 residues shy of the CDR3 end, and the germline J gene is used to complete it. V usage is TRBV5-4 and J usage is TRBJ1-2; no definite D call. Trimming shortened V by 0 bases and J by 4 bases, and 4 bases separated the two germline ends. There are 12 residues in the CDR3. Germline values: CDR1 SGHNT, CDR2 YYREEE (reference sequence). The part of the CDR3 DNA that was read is TGTGCCAGCAGCTTGGACAGCTATGGC. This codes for CASSLDSYG. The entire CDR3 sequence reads CASSLDSYGYTF.

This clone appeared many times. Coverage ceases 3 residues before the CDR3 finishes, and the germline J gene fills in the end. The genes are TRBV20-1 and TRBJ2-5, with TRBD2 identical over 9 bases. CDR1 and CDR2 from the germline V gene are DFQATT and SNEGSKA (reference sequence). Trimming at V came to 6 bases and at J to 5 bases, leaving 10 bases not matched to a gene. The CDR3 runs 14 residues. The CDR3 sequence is CSANPREGRETQYF. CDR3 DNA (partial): TGCAGTGCCAACCCGCGGGAGGGCCGGGAGACC.

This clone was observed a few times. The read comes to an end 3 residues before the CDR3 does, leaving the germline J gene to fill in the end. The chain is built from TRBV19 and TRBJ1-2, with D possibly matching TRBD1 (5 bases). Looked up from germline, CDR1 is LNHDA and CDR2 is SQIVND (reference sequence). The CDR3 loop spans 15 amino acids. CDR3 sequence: CASSIQRDSPDTYTF. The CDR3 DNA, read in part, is TGTGCCAGTAGTATCCAGCGGGACTCCCCAGATACC.

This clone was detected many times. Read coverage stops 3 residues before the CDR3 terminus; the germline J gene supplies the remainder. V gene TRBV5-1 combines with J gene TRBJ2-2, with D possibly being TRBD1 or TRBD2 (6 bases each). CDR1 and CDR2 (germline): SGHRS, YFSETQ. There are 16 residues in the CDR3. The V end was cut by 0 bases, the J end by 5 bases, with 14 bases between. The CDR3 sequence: CASSLARGGETGELFF. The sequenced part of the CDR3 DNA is TGCGCCAGCAGCTTGGCCAGGGGAGGAGAGACCGGGGAG.

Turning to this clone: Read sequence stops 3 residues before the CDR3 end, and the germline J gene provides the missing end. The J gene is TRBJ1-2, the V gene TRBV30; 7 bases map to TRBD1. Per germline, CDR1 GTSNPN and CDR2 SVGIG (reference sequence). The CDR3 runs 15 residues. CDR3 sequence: CAWSRGGTVNNDYTF. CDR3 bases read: TGTGCCTGGAGTCGTGGAGGGACAGTCAACAATGAC.

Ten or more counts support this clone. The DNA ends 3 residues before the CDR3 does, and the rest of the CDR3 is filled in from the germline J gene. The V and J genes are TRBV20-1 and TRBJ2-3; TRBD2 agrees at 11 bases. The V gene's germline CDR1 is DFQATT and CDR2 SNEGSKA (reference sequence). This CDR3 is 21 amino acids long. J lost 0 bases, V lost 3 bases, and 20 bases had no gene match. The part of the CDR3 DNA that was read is TGCAGTGCTAGTAAAACTTTCGTCCCGGGACTAGCGGTACCTAGCACAGATACG. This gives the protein CSASKTFVPGLAVPSTDT. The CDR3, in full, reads CSASKTFVPGLAVPSTDTQYF.

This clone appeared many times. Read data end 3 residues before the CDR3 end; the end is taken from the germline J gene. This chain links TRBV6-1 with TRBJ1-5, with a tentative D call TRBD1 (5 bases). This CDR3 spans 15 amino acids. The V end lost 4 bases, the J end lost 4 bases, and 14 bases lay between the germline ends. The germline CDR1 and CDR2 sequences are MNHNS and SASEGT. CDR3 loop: CASSVVGGENQPQHF. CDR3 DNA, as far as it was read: TGTGCCAGCAGTGTTGTTGGAGGGGAAAATCAGCCC.

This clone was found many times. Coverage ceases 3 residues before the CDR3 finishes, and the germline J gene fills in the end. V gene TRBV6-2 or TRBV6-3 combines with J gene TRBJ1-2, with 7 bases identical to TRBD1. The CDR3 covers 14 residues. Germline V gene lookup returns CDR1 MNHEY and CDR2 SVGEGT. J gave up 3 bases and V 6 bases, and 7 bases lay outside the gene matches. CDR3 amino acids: CASSTGTVYYGYTF. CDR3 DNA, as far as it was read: TGTGCCAGCAGCACCGGGACAGTATACTATGGC.

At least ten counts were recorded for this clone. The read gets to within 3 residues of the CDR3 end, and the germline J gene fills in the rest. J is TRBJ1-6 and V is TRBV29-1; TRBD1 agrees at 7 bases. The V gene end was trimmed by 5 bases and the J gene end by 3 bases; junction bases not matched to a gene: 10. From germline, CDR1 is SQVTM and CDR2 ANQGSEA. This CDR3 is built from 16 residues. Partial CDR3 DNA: TGCAGCGTTCGGGACAGCCGCCCGCTCTATAATTCACCC. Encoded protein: CSVRDSRPLYNSP. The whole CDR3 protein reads CSVRDSRPLYNSPLHF.

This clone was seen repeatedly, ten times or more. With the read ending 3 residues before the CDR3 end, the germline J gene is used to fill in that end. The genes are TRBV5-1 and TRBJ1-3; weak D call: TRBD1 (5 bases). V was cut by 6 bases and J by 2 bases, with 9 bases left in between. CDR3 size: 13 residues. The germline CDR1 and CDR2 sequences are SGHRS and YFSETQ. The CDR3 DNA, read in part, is TGCGCCAGCACGTCGGGGGCTGGAAACACC. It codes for CASTSGAGNT. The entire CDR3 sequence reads CASTSGAGNTIYF.

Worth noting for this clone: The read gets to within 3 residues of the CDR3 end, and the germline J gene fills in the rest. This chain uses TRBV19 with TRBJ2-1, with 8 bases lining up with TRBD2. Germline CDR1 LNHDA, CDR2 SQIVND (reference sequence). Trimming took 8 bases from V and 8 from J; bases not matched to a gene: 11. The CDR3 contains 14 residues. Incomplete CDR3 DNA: TGTGCCAGTGGGAAGCGGGAGAAGATTGATGAG. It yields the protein CASGKREKIDE. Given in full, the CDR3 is CASGKREKIDEQFF.

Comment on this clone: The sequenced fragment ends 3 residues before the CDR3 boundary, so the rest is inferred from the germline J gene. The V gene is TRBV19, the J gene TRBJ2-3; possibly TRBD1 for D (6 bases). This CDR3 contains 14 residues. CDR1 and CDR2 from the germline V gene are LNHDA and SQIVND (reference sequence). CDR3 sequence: CASSMRDTNQPQYF. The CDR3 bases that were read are TGTGCCAGTAGTATGAGGGACACCAATCAGCCG.

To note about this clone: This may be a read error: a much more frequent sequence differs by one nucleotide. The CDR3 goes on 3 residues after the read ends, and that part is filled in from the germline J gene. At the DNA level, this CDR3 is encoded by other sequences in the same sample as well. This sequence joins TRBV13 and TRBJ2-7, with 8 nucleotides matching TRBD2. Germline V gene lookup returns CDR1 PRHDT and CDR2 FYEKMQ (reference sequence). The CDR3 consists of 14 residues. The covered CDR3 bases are TGCGCCAGCAGCCCGGGACTAGATTCCTACGAG. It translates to CASSPGLDSYE. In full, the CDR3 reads CASSPGLDSYEQYF.

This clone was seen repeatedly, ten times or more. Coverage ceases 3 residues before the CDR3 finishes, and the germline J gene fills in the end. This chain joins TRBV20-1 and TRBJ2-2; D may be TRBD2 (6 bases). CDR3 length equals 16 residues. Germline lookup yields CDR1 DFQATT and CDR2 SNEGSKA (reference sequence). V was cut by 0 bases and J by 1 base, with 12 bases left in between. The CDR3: CSARDQVSGNTGELFF. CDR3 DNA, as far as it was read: TGCAGTGCTAGAGATCAAGTTAGCGGGAACACCGGGGAG.

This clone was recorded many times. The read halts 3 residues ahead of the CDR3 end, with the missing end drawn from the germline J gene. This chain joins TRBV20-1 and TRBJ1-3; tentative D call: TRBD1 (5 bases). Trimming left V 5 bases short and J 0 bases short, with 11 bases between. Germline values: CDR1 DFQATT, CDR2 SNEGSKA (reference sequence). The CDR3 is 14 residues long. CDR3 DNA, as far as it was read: TGCAGTGCTCCGGACACGTACTCTGGAAACACC. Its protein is CSAPDTYSGNT. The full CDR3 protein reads CSAPDTYSGNTIYF.

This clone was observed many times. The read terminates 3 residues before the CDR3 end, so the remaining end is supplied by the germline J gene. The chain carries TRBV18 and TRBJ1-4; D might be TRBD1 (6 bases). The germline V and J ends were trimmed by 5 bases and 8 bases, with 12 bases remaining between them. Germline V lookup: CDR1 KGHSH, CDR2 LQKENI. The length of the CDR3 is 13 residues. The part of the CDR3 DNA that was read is TGTGCCAGCTCAACAGGGATGCGGGAAAAA. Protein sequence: CASSTGMREK. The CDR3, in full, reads CASSTGMREKLFF.

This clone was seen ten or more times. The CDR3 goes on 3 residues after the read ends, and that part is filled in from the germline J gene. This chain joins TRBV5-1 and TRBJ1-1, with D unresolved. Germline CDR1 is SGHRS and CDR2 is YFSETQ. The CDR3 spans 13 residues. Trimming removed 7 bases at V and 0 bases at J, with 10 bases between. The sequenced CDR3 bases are TGCGCCAGCGCCCCAGAGGTGAACACTGAA. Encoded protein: CASAPEVNTE. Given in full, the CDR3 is CASAPEVNTEAFF.

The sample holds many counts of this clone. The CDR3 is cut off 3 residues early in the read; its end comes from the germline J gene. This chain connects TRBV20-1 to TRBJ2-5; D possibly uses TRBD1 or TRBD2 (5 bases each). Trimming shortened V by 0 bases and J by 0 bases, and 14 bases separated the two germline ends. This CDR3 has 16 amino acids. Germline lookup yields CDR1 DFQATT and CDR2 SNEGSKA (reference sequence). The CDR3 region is CSARDARGVYQETQYF. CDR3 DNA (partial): TGCAGTGCTAGAGATGCTAGAGGGGTATACCAAGAGACC.

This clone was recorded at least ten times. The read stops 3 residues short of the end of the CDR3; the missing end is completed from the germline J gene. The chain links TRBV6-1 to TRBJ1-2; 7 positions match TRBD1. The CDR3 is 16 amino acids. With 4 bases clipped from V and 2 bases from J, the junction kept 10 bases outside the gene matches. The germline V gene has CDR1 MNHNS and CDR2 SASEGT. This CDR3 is CASSAYPSGQNYGYTF. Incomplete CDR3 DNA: TGTGCCAGCAGTGCCTATCCTTCGGGACAGAACTATGGC.